This T cell receptor beta chain was captured in a study of T-cell reconstitution after alpha-beta-depleted transplantation in children. CDR1 and CDR2 (germline): MNHEY, SMNVEV (reference sequence). Trimming cost V 1 base and J 6 bases, with 10 bases left between them. CDR3 length: 13 amino acids. The TCRbeta library was prepared with unique molecular identifiers. TCRdb independently ran MiXCR on the PCR reads; one entry per CDR3 protein. The top ten clones hold 2.5% to 3.5% of a sample with about 540,000 distinct CDR3 sequences, around 18% of them seen once. The V call is TRBV27, the J call TRBJ2-7; the D gene is possibly TRBD2 (6 bases). The source is a human donor who donated a stem cell graft to a child with acute lymphoblastic leukemia. The specimen comprised PBMCs from the stem cell graft donor, sampled from the stem cell graft. For the CDR3, the DNA is TGTGCCAGCAGTTTATTTACTAGCTCCGAGCAGTACTTC. Amino acid sequence: CASSLFTSSEQYF.